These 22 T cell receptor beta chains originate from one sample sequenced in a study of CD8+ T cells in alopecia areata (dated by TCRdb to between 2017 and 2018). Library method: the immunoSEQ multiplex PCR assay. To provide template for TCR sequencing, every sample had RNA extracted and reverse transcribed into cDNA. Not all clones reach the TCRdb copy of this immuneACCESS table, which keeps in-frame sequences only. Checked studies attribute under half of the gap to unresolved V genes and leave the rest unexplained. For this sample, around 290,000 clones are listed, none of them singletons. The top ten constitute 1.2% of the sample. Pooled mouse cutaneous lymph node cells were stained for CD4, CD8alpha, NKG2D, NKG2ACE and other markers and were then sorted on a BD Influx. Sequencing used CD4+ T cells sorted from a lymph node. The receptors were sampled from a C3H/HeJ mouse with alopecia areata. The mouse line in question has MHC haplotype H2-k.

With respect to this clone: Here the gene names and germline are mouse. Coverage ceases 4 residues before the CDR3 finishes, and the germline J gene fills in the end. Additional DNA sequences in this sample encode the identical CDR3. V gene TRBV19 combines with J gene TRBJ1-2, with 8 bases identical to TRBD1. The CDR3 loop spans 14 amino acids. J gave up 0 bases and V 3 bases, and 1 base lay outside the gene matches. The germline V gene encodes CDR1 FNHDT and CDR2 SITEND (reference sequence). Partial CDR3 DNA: TGTGCCAGCAGTAAGGACAGGGCAAACTCC. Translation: CASSKDRANS. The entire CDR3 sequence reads CASSKDRANSDYTF.

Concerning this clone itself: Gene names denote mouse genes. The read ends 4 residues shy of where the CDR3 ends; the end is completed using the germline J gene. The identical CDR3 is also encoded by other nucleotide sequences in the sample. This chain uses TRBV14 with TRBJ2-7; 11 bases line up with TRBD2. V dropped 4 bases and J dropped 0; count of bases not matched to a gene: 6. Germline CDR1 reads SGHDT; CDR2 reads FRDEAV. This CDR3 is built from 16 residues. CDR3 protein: CASSPGTGGSSYEQYF. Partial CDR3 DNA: TGTGCCAGCAGTCCCGGGACTGGGGGTTCCTCCTAT.

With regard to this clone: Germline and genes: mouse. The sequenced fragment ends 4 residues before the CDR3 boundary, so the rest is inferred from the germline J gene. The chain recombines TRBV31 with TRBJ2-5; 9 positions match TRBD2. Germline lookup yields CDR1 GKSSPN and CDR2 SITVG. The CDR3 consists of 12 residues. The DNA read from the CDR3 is TGTGCCTGGACTGGGGGGGAAGAC. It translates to CAWTGGED. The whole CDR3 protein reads CAWTGGEDTQYF.

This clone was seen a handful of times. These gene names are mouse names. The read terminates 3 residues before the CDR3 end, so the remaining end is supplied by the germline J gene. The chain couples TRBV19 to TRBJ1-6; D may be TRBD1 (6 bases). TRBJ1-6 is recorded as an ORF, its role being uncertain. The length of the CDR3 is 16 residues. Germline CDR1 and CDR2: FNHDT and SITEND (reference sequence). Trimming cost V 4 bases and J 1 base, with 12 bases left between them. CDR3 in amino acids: CASSLTGQSYNSPLYF. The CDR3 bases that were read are TGTGCCAGCAGTCTAACGGGACAATCCTATAATTCGCCC.

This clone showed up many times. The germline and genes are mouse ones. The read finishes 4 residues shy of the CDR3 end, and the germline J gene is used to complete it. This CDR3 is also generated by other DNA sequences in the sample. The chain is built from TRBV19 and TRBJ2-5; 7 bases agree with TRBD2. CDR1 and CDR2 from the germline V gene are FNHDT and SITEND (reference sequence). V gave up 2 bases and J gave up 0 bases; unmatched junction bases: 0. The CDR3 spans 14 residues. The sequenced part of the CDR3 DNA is TGTGCCAGCAGTATTGGGGGGAACCAAGAC. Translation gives CASSIGGNQD. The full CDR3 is CASSIGGNQDTQYF.

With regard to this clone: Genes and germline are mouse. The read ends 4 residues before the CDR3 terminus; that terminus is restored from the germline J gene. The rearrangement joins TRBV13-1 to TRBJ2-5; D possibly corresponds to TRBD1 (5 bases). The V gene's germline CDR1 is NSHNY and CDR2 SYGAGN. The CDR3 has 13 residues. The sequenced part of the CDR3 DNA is TGTGCCAGCACCGTAGACAGAAAAGAC. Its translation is CASTVDRKD. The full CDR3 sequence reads CASTVDRKDTQYF.

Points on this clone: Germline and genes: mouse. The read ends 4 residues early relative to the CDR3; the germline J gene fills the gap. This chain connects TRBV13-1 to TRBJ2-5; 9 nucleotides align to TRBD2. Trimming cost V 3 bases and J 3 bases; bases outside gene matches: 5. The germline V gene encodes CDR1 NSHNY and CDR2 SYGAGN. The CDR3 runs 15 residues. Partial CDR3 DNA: TGTGCCAGCAGTGCCCTGGGGGGGAGTCAAGAC. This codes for CASSALGGSQD. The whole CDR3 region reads CASSALGGSQDTQYF.

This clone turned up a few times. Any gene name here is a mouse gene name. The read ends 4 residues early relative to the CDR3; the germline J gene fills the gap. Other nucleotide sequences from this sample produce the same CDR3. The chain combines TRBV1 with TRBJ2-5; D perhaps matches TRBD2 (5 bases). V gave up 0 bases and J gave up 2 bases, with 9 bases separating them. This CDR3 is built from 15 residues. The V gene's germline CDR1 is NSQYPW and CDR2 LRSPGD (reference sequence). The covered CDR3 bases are TGCACCTGCAGTGCAGATCCCACTGGCCAAGAC. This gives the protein CTCSADPTGQD. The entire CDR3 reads CTCSADPTGQDTQYF.

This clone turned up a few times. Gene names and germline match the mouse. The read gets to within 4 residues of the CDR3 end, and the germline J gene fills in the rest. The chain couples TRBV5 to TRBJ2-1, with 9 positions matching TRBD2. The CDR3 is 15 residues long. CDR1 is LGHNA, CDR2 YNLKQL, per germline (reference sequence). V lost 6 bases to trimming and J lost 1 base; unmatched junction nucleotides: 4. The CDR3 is CASSRLGENYAEQFF. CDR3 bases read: TGTGCCAGCAGTCGACTGGGGGAGAACTATGCT.

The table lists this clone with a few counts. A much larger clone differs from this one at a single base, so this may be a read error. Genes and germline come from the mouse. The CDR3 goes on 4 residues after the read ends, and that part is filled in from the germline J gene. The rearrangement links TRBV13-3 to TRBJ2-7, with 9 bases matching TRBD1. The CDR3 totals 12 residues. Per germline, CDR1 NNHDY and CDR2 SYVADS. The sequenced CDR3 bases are TGTGCCAGCAGTGGGACAGGGGAT. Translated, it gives CASSGTGD. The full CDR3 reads CASSGTGDEQYF.

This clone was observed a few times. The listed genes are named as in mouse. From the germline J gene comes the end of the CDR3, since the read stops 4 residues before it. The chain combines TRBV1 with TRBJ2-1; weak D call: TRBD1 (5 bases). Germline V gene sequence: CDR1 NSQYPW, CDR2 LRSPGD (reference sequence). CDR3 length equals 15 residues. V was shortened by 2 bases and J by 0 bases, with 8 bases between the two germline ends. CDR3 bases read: TGCACCTGCAGTGCATTGGACACTAACTATGCT. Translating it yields CTCSALDTNYA. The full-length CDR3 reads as CTCSALDTNYAEQFF.

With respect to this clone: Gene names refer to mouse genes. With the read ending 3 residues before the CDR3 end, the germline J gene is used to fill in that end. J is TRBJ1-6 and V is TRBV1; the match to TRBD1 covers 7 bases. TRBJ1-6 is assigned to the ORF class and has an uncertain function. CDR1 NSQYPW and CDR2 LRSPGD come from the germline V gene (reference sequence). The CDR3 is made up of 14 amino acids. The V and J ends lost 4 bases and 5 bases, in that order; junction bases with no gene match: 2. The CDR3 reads CTCSDRGNNSPLYF. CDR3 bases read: TGCACCTGCAGTGACAGGGGAAATAATTCGCCC.

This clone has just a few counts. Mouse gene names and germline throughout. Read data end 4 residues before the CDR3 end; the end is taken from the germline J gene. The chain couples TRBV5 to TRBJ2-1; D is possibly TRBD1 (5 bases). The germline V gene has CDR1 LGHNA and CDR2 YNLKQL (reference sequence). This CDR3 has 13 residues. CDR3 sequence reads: CASSQEAGPEQFF. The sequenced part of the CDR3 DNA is TGTGCCAGCAGCCAAGAGGCAGGGCCT.

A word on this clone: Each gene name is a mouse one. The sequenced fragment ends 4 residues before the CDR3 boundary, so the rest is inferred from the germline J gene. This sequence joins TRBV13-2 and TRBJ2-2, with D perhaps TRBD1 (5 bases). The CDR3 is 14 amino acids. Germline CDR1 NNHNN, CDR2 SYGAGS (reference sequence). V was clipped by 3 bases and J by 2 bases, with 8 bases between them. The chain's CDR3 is CASGAPGNTGQLYF. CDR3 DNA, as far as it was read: TGTGCCAGCGGTGCCCCAGGGAACACCGGG.

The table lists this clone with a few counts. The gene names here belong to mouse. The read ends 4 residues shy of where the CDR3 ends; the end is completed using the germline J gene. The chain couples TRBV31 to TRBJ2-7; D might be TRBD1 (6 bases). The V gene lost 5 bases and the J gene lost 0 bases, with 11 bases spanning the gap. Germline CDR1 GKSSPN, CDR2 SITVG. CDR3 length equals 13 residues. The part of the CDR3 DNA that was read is TGTGCCTGGGGTCAGGGGTTCTCCTAT. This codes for CAWGQGFSY. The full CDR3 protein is CAWGQGFSYEQYF. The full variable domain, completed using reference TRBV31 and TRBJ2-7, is AQTIHQWPVAEIKAVGSPLSLGCTIKGKSSPNLYWYWQATGGTLQQLFYSITVGQVESVVQLNLSASRPKDDQFILSTEKLLLSHSGFYLCAWGQGFSYEQYFGPGTRLTVL.

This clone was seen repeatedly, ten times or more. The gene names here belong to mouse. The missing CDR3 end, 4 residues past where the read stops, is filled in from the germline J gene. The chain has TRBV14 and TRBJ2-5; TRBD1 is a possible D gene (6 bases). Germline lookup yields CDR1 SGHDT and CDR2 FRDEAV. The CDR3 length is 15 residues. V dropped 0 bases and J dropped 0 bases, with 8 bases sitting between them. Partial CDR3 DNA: TGTGCCAGCAGTTTCTACGGGACAAACCAAGAC. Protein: CASSFYGTNQD. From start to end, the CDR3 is CASSFYGTNQDTQYF.

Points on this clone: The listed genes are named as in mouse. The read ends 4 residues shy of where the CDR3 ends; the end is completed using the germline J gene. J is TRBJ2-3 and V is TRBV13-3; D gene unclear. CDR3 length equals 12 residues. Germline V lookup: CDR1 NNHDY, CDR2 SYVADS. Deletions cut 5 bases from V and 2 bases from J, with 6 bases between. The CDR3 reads CASRNNAETLYF. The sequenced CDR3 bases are TGTGCCAGCAGGAACAATGCAGAA.

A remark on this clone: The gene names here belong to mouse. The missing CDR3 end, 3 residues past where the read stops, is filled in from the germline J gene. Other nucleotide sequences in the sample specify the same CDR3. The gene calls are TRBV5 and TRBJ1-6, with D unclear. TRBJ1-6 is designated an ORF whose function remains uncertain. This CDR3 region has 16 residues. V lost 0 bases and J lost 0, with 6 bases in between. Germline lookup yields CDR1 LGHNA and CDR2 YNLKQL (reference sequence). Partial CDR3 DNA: TGTGCCAGCAGCCAAGACAGGAATTCCTATAATTCGCCC. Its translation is CASSQDRNSYNSP. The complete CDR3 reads CASSQDRNSYNSPLYF.

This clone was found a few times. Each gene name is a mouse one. The CDR3 here is CASTGQSSAETLYF. The part of the CDR3 DNA that was read is TGTGCCAGCACCGGACAGTCTAGTGCAGAA. V usage is TRBV19 and J usage is TRBJ2-3, with D possibly matching TRBD1 (6 bases). The read stops 4 residues short of the end of the CDR3; the missing end is completed from the germline J gene. V was trimmed by 6 bases and J by 0 bases, leaving 11 bases between them. Germline CDR1 and CDR2: FNHDT and SITEND (reference sequence). CDR3 length: 14 amino acids.

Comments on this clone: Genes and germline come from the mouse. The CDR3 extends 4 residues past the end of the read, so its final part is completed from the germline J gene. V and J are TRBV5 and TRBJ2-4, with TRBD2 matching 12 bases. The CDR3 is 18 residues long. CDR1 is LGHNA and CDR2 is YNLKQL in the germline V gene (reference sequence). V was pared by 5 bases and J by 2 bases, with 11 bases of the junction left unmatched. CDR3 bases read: TGTGCCAGCAGCTCCCCCCCCGGGACTGGGGGGCTTCAAAAC. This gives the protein CASSSPPGTGGLQN. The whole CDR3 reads CASSSPPGTGGLQNTLYF.

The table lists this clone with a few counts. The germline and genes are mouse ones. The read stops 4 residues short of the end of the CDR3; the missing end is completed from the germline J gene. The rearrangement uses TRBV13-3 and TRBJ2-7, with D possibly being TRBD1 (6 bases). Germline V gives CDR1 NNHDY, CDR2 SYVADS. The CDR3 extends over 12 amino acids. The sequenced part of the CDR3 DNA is TGTGCCAGCAGGCAAGCAGGGGAT. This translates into CASRQAGD. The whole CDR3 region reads CASRQAGDEQYF.

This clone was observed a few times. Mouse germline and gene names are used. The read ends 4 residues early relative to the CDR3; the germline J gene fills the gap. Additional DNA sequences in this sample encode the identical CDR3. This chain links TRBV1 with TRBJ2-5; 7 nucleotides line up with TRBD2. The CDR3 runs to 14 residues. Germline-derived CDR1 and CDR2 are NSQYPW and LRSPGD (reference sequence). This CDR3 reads CTCSAGGRGDTQYF. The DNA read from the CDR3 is TGCACCTGCAGTGCTGGGGGGAGGGGAGAC.